A selection of T cell receptor beta chains follows, all from one sample in a study of T-cell reconstitution after alpha-beta-depleted transplantation in children. TCRdb re-called the PCR reads through MiXCR, storing one row per CDR3 protein. The sample contains hundreds of thousands of distinct CDR3 sequences, about 17% of which appear only once. The specimen comprised PBMCs from the stem cell graft donor, sampled from the stem cell graft. The receptors stem from a human donor who donated a stem cell graft to a child with acute lymphoblastic leukemia. Each CDR3 is given with its conserved first and last residue. Each record gives: D gene, CDR3 length, V gene, J gene, clone size, CDR3 protein, CDR3 DNA. A D gene is named only where the DNA matches it firmly. Rows give clone size only sometimes, using once, few, many, or a class for an expanded clone.

D gene: TRBD2
CDR3 length: 17
V gene: TRBV3-1
J gene: TRBJ2-2
clone size: few
CDR3 protein: CASSQDGLAGGTGELFF
CDR3 DNA: TGTGCCAGCAGCCAGGACGGACTAGCGGGAGGGACCGGGGAGCTGTTTTTT

D gene: NA
CDR3 length: 15
V gene: TRBV7-9
J gene: TRBJ2-7
clone size: NA
CDR3 protein: CASSLYGTPTYEQYF
CDR3 DNA: TGTGCCAGCAGCTTATACGGGACCCCGACCTACGAGCAGTACTTC

D gene: NA
CDR3 length: 14
V gene: TRBV9
J gene: TRBJ1-2
clone size: NA
CDR3 protein: CASSVGDSNYGYTF
CDR3 DNA: TGTGCCAGCAGCGTGGGCGACAGTAACTATGGCTACACCTTC

D gene: NA
CDR3 length: 12
V gene: TRBV12-3/TRBV12-4
J gene: TRBJ1-1
clone size: many
CDR3 protein: CASSQMNTEAFF
CDR3 DNA: TGTGCCAGCAGCCAGATGAACACTGAAGCTTTCTTT

D gene: TRBD2
CDR3 length: 12
V gene: TRBV29-1
J gene: TRBJ2-1
clone size: few
CDR3 protein: CSGGRGNNEQFF
CDR3 DNA: TGCAGCGGCGGGAGAGGGAACAATGAGCAGTTCTTC

D gene: TRBD2
CDR3 length: 15
V gene: TRBV29-1
J gene: TRBJ2-2
clone size: NA
CDR3 protein: CSATLGLSNTGELFF
CDR3 DNA: TGCAGCGCCACCCTGGGACTATCGAACACCGGGGAGCTGTTTTTT

D gene: TRBD2
CDR3 length: 19
V gene: TRBV7-6
J gene: TRBJ2-1
clone size: NA
CDR3 protein: CASSLWEGLAGGRGNEQFF
CDR3 DNA: TGTGCCAGCAGCTTATGGGAGGGACTAGCGGGAGGGCGAGGCAATGAGCAGTTCTTC

D gene: NA
CDR3 length: 15
V gene: TRBV10-2
J gene: TRBJ1-1
clone size: few
CDR3 protein: CASSDWRTTDTEAFF
CDR3 DNA: TGCGCCAGCAGTGATTGGCGGACTACCGACACTGAAGCTTTCTTT

D gene: TRBD1
CDR3 length: 12
V gene: TRBV3-1
J gene: TRBJ1-2
clone size: NA
CDR3 protein: CASWTGAWGYTF
CDR3 DNA: TGTGCCAGCTGGACAGGGGCTTGGGGCTACACCTTC

D gene: TRBD1
CDR3 length: 14
V gene: TRBV3-1
J gene: TRBJ1-5
clone size: many
CDR3 protein: CASSQGQSNQPQHF
CDR3 DNA: TGTGCCAGCAGCCAGGGACAGTCCAATCAGCCCCAGCATTTT

D gene: NA
CDR3 length: 14
V gene: TRBV20-1
J gene: TRBJ2-2
clone size: NA
CDR3 protein: CSARDYRNTGELFF
CDR3 DNA: TGCAGTGCTAGAGATTACAGGAACACCGGGGAGCTGTTTTTT

D gene: TRBD1
CDR3 length: 15
V gene: TRBV9
J gene: TRBJ2-2
clone size: few
CDR3 protein: CASSVRTGNTGELFF
CDR3 DNA: TGTGCCAGCAGCGTCAGGACAGGGAACACCGGGGAGCTGTTTTTT

D gene: NA
CDR3 length: 14
V gene: TRBV12-3/TRBV12-4
J gene: TRBJ2-3
clone size: few
CDR3 protein: CASSDPPRLDTQYF
CDR3 DNA: TGTGCCAGCAGTGATCCGCCTCGACTAGATACGCAGTATTTT

D gene: NA
CDR3 length: 12
V gene: TRBV12-3/TRBV12-4
J gene: TRBJ2-7
clone size: NA
CDR3 protein: CASDDSGYEQYF
CDR3 DNA: TGTGCCAGCGACGACAGCGGCTACGAGCAGTACTTC

D gene: NA
CDR3 length: 11
V gene: TRBV29-1
J gene: TRBJ1-1
clone size: NA
CDR3 protein: CSVSTPGRAFF
CDR3 DNA: TGCAGCGTTTCAACACCAGGGCGAGCTTTCTTT

D gene: TRBD1
CDR3 length: 16
V gene: TRBV5-1
J gene: TRBJ1-1
clone size: NA
CDR3 protein: CASSWGTGGMWTEAFF
CDR3 DNA: TGCGCCAGCAGCTGGGGGACAGGGGGCATGTGGACTGAAGCTTTCTTT

D gene: NA
CDR3 length: 12
V gene: TRBV20-1
J gene: TRBJ2-7
clone size: few
CDR3 protein: CSARDAGYEQYF
CDR3 DNA: TGCAGTGCTAGAGATGCGGGTTACGAGCAGTACTTC

D gene: TRBD2
CDR3 length: 16
V gene: TRBV20-1
J gene: TRBJ2-3
clone size: few
CDR3 protein: CSARNRLARSTDTQYF
CDR3 DNA: TGCAGTGCTAGAAATCGACTAGCTCGGAGCACAGATACGCAGTATTTT

D gene: TRBD2
CDR3 length: 16
V gene: TRBV19
J gene: TRBJ2-3
clone size: NA
CDR3 protein: CASSIGSLAGEDTQYF
CDR3 DNA: TGTGCCAGTAGTATCGGTTCGCTAGCGGGAGAGGATACGCAGTATTTT

D gene: NA
CDR3 length: 15
V gene: TRBV5-6
J gene: TRBJ2-1
clone size: many
CDR3 protein: CASSLVTGVGNEQFF
CDR3 DNA: TGTGCCAGCAGCTTGGTTACGGGAGTTGGGAATGAGCAGTTCTTC

D gene: NA
CDR3 length: 16
V gene: TRBV20-1
J gene: TRBJ2-4
clone size: few
CDR3 protein: CSASRTGTLAKNIQYF
CDR3 DNA: TGCAGTGCTAGCAGAACCGGGACCCTAGCCAAAAACATTCAGTACTTC

D gene: NA
CDR3 length: 16
V gene: TRBV20-1
J gene: TRBJ2-3
clone size: few
CDR3 protein: CSAATLTTADTDTQYF
CDR3 DNA: TGCAGTGCTGCCACCCTAACTACGGCAGACACAGATACGCAGTATTTT

D gene: NA
CDR3 length: 15
V gene: TRBV7-9
J gene: TRBJ2-1
clone size: NA
CDR3 protein: CASSLSRGDYNEQFF
CDR3 DNA: TGTGCCAGCAGCTTAAGCAGGGGGGATTACAATGAGCAGTTCTTC

D gene: NA
CDR3 length: 14
V gene: TRBV12-3/TRBV12-4
J gene: TRBJ2-5
clone size: NA
CDR3 protein: CASTTGPSQETQYF
CDR3 DNA: TGTGCCAGCACTACCGGGCCTTCCCAAGAGACCCAGTACTTC

D gene: NA
CDR3 length: 16
V gene: TRBV10-3
J gene: TRBJ2-7
clone size: few
CDR3 protein: CAISESLPAARYEQYF
CDR3 DNA: TGTGCCATCAGTGAGTCGTTACCGGCGGCCCGCTACGAGCAGTACTTC

D gene: TRBD2
CDR3 length: 16
V gene: TRBV5-4
J gene: TRBJ2-7
clone size: NA
CDR3 protein: CASRRGGLAVSYEQYF
CDR3 DNA: TGTGCCAGCAGACGAGGGGGACTAGCGGTCTCCTACGAGCAGTACTTC

D gene: TRBD1
CDR3 length: 14
V gene: TRBV7-3
J gene: TRBJ2-5
clone size: few
CDR3 protein: CASSETGAQETQYF
CDR3 DNA: TGTGCCAGCAGCGAGACAGGGGCGCAAGAGACCCAGTACTTC

D gene: TRBD2
CDR3 length: 14
V gene: TRBV4-1
J gene: TRBJ2-1
clone size: NA
CDR3 protein: CASRPGLAANEQFF
CDR3 DNA: TGCGCCAGCAGGCCCGGACTAGCGGCCAATGAGCAGTTCTTC

D gene: NA
CDR3 length: 11
V gene: TRBV12-5
J gene: TRBJ1-1
clone size: few
CDR3 protein: CASGIDMRAFF
CDR3 DNA: TGTGCTAGTGGTATTGACATGCGAGCTTTCTTT

D gene: NA
CDR3 length: 14
V gene: TRBV9
J gene: TRBJ2-3
clone size: once
CDR3 protein: CASSEGGPPDTQYF
CDR3 DNA: TGTGCCAGCAGCGAGGGGGGACCCCCAGATACGCAGTATTTT

D gene: NA
CDR3 length: 16
V gene: TRBV6-5
J gene: TRBJ1-2
clone size: few
CDR3 protein: CASSYSHGSRFGGYTF
CDR3 DNA: TGTGCCAGCAGTTACTCACACGGCAGCCGCTTCGGGGGCTACACCTTC

D gene: NA
CDR3 length: 13
V gene: TRBV27
J gene: TRBJ2-5
clone size: many
CDR3 protein: CASSFGGAETQYF
CDR3 DNA: TGTGCCAGCAGTTTCGGGGGCGCGGAGACCCAGTACTTC

D gene: NA
CDR3 length: 15
V gene: TRBV29-1
J gene: TRBJ2-3
clone size: few
CDR3 protein: CSVESSGASTDTQYF
CDR3 DNA: TGCAGCGTTGAATCGTCCGGGGCTTCCACAGATACGCAGTATTTT

D gene: NA
CDR3 length: 13
V gene: TRBV29-1
J gene: TRBJ2-2
clone size: NA
CDR3 protein: CICALGSTGELFF
CDR3 DNA: TGCATTTGTGCCCTAGGAAGCACCGGGGAGCTGTTTTTT

D gene: NA
CDR3 length: 13
V gene: TRBV5-1
J gene: TRBJ1-2
clone size: NA
CDR3 protein: CASDDGGGDGYTF
CDR3 DNA: TGCGCCAGCGATGACGGGGGCGGGGATGGCTACACCTTC

D gene: NA
CDR3 length: 21
V gene: TRBV2
J gene: TRBJ2-3
clone size: NA
CDR3 protein: CASSALGLSPGSQPSTDTQYF
CDR3 DNA: TGTGCCAGCAGTGCCCTCGGTCTAAGCCCCGGAAGCCAACCTAGCACAGATACGCAGTATTTT

D gene: NA
CDR3 length: 15
V gene: TRBV30
J gene: TRBJ1-5
clone size: NA
CDR3 protein: CAWSSNLYSNQPQHF
CDR3 DNA: TGTGCCTGGAGCTCGAACCTTTATAGCAATCAGCCCCAGCATTTT

D gene: NA
CDR3 length: 14
V gene: TRBV27
J gene: TRBJ2-7
clone size: NA
CDR3 protein: CASRESSGVGEQYF
CDR3 DNA: TGTGCCAGCAGAGAATCGTCAGGGGTGGGGGAGCAGTACTTC

D gene: TRBD2
CDR3 length: 15
V gene: TRBV5-1
J gene: TRBJ2-1
clone size: NA
CDR3 protein: CASSLAWDYYNEQFF
CDR3 DNA: TGCGCCAGCAGCTTGGCGTGGGACTACTACAATGAGCAGTTCTTC

D gene: TRBD2
CDR3 length: 17
V gene: TRBV12-3/TRBV12-4
J gene: TRBJ2-1
clone size: NA
CDR3 protein: CASSIRISGRAGDEQFF
CDR3 DNA: TGTGCCAGCAGTATCCGTATTAGCGGGAGGGCCGGGGATGAGCAGTTCTTC

D gene: NA
CDR3 length: 14
V gene: TRBV18
J gene: TRBJ2-7
clone size: NA
CDR3 protein: CASSLIGGSNEQYF
CDR3 DNA: TGTGCCAGCTCCCTGATTGGGGGCAGCAACGAGCAGTACTTC

D gene: NA
CDR3 length: 15
V gene: TRBV12-3/TRBV12-4
J gene: TRBJ2-3
clone size: NA
CDR3 protein: CASSRPQGLADTQYF
CDR3 DNA: TGTGCCAGCAGTCGCCCTCAGGGGTTGGCAGATACGCAGTATTTT

D gene: NA
CDR3 length: 19
V gene: TRBV12-3/TRBV12-4
J gene: TRBJ2-7
clone size: few
CDR3 protein: CASSLEIRRGDGLSYEQYF
CDR3 DNA: TGTGCCAGCAGTTTAGAAATTCGGAGGGGGGACGGTCTCTCCTACGAGCAGTACTTC

D gene: NA
CDR3 length: 14
V gene: TRBV18
J gene: TRBJ1-1
clone size: few
CDR3 protein: CASSPQNQNTEAFF
CDR3 DNA: TGTGCCAGCTCACCACAGAACCAGAACACTGAAGCTTTCTTT

D gene: NA
CDR3 length: 12
V gene: TRBV7-2
J gene: TRBJ2-7
clone size: few
CDR3 protein: CASSLRASEQYF
CDR3 DNA: TGTGCCAGCAGCTTGCGGGCATCCGAGCAGTACTTC

D gene: TRBD1
CDR3 length: 14
V gene: TRBV15
J gene: TRBJ2-7
clone size: few
CDR3 protein: CATSPTGTFYEQYF
CDR3 DNA: TGTGCCACCAGCCCGACAGGGACCTTCTACGAGCAGTACTTC

D gene: NA
CDR3 length: 14
V gene: TRBV7-7
J gene: TRBJ2-3
clone size: NA
CDR3 protein: CASSLRQNTDTQYF
CDR3 DNA: TGTGCCAGCAGCTTACGACAGAACACAGATACGCAGTATTTT

D gene: TRBD1
CDR3 length: 17
V gene: TRBV15
J gene: TRBJ1-5
clone size: few
CDR3 protein: CATRDLDREYSNQPQHF
CDR3 DNA: TGTGCCACCAGGGATTTAGACAGGGAGTATAGCAATCAGCCCCAGCATTTT

D gene: TRBD1
CDR3 length: 15
V gene: TRBV12-3/TRBV12-4
J gene: TRBJ2-5
clone size: few
CDR3 protein: CASSSGQGLRETQYF
CDR3 DNA: TGTGCCAGCAGTTCGGGACAGGGGTTACGAGAGACCCAGTACTTC

D gene: NA
CDR3 length: 14
V gene: TRBV6-1
J gene: TRBJ2-7
clone size: few
CDR3 protein: CASSEAPALGEQYF
CDR3 DNA: TGTGCCAGCAGTGAAGCGCCGGCCCTGGGGGAGCAGTACTTC

D gene: TRBD1
CDR3 length: 15
V gene: TRBV7-9
J gene: TRBJ2-7
clone size: NA
CDR3 protein: CASSLPGTGHYEQYF
CDR3 DNA: TGTGCCAGCAGCTTACCGGGGACAGGGCACTACGAGCAGTACTTC

D gene: TRBD1
CDR3 length: 15
V gene: TRBV19
J gene: TRBJ2-2
clone size: NA
CDR3 protein: CASSVRGLVTGELFF
CDR3 DNA: TGTGCCAGTAGCGTCAGGGGGCTGGTCACCGGGGAGCTGTTTTTT

D gene: NA
CDR3 length: 12
V gene: TRBV2
J gene: TRBJ1-2
clone size: few
CDR3 protein: CAREQASGGYTF
CDR3 DNA: TGTGCCAGGGAACAGGCCAGCGGTGGCTACACCTTC

D gene: TRBD1
CDR3 length: 16
V gene: TRBV6-1
J gene: TRBJ2-5
clone size: NA
CDR3 protein: CASSQRQGGQRETQYF
CDR3 DNA: TGTGCCAGCAGTCAAAGACAGGGGGGCCAGAGGGAGACCCAGTACTTC